This TCR beta chain was captured by sequencing in a study of blood T cell repertoires in COVID-19 (dated by TCRdb to the early 2020s). General notes on the study: Samples from collaborators originated in the United States, Italy and Spain and spanned both the acute and convalescent phases of COVID-19. Deeply sampled blood TCRbeta repertoires from subjects exposed to, actively infected with, or recovered from COVID-19 were included in the dataset. Samples came from the ongoing ImmuneRACE study (first 160 participants) plus 1,254 subjects from 6 global collaborators. Where available, HLA class I and class II types were taken from metadata supplied by the sample provider and were not determined by assay-based typing. Sample metadata almost always included a de-identified subject ID, COVID-19 status, age in years and sex. The repertoires were released in a freely available public database meant as a resource for research on the immune response to SARS-CoV-2. The prospective study material was composed of cDNA or gDNA derived from T cells, B-cell-depleted T cells, or PBMCs. What the authors observed across the whole study: The amount of clinical and demographic metadata varied by source and participant and was provided uncurated.

TCRbeta CDR3 regions were amplified from genomic DNA using the immunoSEQ Assay, a bias-controlled multiplex PCR. On the study's bioinformatics: The number of nucleated cells in each sample was estimated by amplification of reference gene primers within the assay. To quantify the absolute abundance of each unique TCRbeta CDR3 rearrangement, sequence reads were collapsed and filtered. For each sample, productive Simpson clonality was calculated as the square root of Simpson's diversity index over productive rearrangements. TCRdb obtained this table from immuneACCESS and retained in-frame rearrangements with V and J assigned. These tables miss some clones; where compared with another copy, unresolved V genes account for less than half of the shortfall, and the remainder is unexplained. V, J and clone size reflect that table, while D and trimming were determined from the DNA. The sample yields under 300,000 clones; approximately 80% were counted once. The ten largest clonotypes hold approximately 5% of the sample.

Collaborating institutions collected whole blood in K2EDTA tubes following their own protocols. For TCRbeta analysis, collaborator samples were shipped as frozen whole blood, as isolated PBMCs, or as DNA extracted from either sample type. Per the germline V gene (reference sequence), LNHNV is the CDR1 and YYDKDF is the CDR2. Ends trimmed: V by 3 bases, J by 3 bases; bases unmatched to a gene: 1. Spanning cysteine to phenylalanine, the CDR3 consists of 14 amino acids. This entry keeps only the CDR3 DNA: 42 bases, framed from base 1. Concerning this clone: It lacks a known antigen. Per-nucleotide qualities are absent, and no much larger clonotype sits a single base away.

The receptor was derived from an elderly woman with active or convalescent COVID-19. The sequence links TRBV15 to TRBJ1-5, and 8 junctional nucleotides match TRBD1. Input material: peripheral blood. In nucleotide form, the sequence is TGTGCCACCAGCAGGGACAGGGACAATCAGCCCCAGCATTTT. Its amino acids are CATSRDRDNQPQHF.